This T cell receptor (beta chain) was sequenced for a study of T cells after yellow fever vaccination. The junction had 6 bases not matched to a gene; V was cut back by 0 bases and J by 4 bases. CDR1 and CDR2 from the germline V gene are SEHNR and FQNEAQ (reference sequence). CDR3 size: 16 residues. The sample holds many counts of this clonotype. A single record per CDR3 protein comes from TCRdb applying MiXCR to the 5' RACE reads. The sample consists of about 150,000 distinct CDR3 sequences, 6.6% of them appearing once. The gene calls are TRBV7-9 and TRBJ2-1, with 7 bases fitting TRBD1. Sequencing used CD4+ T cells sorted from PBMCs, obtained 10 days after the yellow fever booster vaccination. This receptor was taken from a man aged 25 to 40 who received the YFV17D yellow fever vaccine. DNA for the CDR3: TGTGCCAGCAGCTTAGCCGACAGGGTAGGGTACAATGAGCAGTTCTTC. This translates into CASSLADRVGYNEQFF.